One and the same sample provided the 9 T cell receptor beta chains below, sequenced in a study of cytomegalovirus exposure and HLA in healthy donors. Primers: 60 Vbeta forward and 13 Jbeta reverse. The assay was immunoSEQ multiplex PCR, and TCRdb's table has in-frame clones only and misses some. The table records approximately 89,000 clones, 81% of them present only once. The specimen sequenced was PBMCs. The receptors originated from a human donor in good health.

CDR3 region: CASSFYPGQGEQYF. CDR3 coding DNA: TGTGCCAGTAGTTTTTATCCGGGACAGGGGGAGCAGTACTTC. The chain employs TRBV19 and TRBJ2-7; 10 bases fit TRBD1. With V trimmed by 5 bases and J by 7 bases, 8 bases remained unmatched. The CDR3 covers 14 residues. Germline lookup yields CDR1 LNHDA and CDR2 SQIVND (reference sequence).

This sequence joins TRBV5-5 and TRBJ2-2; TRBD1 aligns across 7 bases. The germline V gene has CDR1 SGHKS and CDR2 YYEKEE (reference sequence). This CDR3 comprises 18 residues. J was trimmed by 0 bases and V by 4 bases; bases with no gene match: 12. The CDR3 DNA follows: TGTGCCAGCAGCCGCAGACAGGGCGATTTCGCGAACACCGGGGAGCTGTTTTTT. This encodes CASSRRQGDFANTGELFF.

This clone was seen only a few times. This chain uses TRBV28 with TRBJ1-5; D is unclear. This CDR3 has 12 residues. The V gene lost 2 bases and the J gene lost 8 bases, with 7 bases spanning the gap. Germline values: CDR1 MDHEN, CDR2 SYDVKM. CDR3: CASSLQVEPQHF. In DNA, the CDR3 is TGTGCCAGCAGTTTACAGGTGGAGCCCCAGCATTTT.

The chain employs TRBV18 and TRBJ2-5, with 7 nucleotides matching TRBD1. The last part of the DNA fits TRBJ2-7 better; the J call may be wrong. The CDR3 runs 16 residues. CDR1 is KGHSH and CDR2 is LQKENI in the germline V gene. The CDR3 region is CASSPLPGQTSYEQYF. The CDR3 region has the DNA TGTGCCAGCTCACCGCTCCCGGGACAGACCTCCTACGAGCAGTACTTC.

The CDR3 region is CASRSGSSYNEQFF. The CDR3 DNA sequence: TGTGCCAGCCGTAGCGGGAGCTCCTACAATGAGCAGTTCTTC. The chain has TRBV19 and TRBJ2-1; 9 bases line up with TRBD2. The V segment lost 9 bases and the J segment 0 bases; nucleotides outside the gene matches: 3. The CDR3 loop spans 14 amino acids. Germline V lookup: CDR1 LNHDA, CDR2 SQIVND (reference sequence).

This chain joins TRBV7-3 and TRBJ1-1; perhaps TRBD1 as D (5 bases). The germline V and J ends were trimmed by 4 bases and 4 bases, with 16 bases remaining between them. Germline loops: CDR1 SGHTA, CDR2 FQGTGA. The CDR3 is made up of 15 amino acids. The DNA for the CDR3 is TGTGCCAGCAGCTCAAAGCGGGGAGGGGTCACTGAAGCTTTCTTT. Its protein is CASSSKRGGVTEAFF.

The CDR3 DNA reads TGTGCCAGCAGTTCCGGGACAGAAAAATCTGAAGCTTTCTTT. Residues: CASSSGTEKSEAFF. V gene TRBV6-4 combines with J gene TRBJ1-1; 7 bases line up with TRBD1. The CDR3 sequence is 14 residues long. After removal of 5 bases from V and 6 bases from J, the junction contained 9 bases not matched to a gene. Germline loops: CDR1 MRHNA, CDR2 SNTAGT.

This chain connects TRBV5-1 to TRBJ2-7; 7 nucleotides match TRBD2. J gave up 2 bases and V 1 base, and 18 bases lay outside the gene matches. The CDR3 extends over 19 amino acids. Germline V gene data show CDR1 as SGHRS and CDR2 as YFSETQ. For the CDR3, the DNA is TGCGCCAGCAGCTTGAGGACTAGAACCACAGCCCTAGACCCCTACGAGCAGTACTTC. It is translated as CASSLRTRTTALDPYEQYF.

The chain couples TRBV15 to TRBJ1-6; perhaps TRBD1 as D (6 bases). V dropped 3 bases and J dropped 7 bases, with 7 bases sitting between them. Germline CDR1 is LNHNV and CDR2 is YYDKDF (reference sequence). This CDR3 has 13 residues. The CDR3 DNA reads TGTGCCACCAGCAGGGACAGAAATTCACCCCTCCACTTT. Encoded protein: CATSRDRNSPLHF.